The 26 T cell receptor beta chains below come from one sample, sequenced in a study of blood T cell repertoires in COVID-19. TCRdb's copy holds only in-frame clones and misses some; the assay was immunoSEQ multiplex PCR. The sample holds about 310,000 clones, approximately 89% seen once. Sequenced material: PBMCs or T cells enriched from blood (not recorded which). The receptor set was obtained from a woman aged 40-49 years who had recovered from COVID-19.

This chain connects TRBV7-8 to TRBJ2-1, with 8 nucleotides matching TRBD2. The CDR3 is made up of 14 amino acids. Per the germline V gene, CDR1 is SGHVS and CDR2 is FQNEAQ. J gave up 10 bases and V 1 base, and 6 bases lay outside the gene matches. The CDR3 nucleotides read TGTGCCAGCAGCTTAGGCGGGGGGCCTGAGGAGCAGTTCTTC. As protein: CASSLGGGPEEQFF. The full variable domain, in which reference TRBV7-8 and TRBJ2-1 provide the parts outside the CDR3, is GAGVSQSPRYKVAKRGQDVALRCDPISGHVSLFWYQQALGQGPEFLTYFQNEAQLDKSGLPSDRFFAERPEGSVSTLKIQRTQQEDSAVYLCASSLGGGPEEQFFGPGTRLTVL.

This clone came up once. This chain connects TRBV7-2 to TRBJ1-5, with D maybe TRBD1 (5 bases). V lost 3 bases to trimming and J lost 0 bases, with 15 bases between them. The CDR3 loop spans 17 amino acids. Germline CDR1 reads SGHTA; CDR2 reads FQGNSA. The CDR3 bases are TGTGCCAGCAGCTTTATAGGAGGGGTAAATAGCAATCAGCCCCAGCATTTT. Residues: CASSFIGGVNSNQPQHF.

The chain combines TRBV7-9 with TRBJ1-5, with a tentative D call TRBD1 (6 bases). This CDR3 has 17 amino acids. Germline CDR1 is SEHNR and CDR2 is FQNEAQ (reference sequence). Trimming took 1 base from V and 4 from J, leaving 17 bases between them. The CDR3 loop reads CASSLDPGGGANQPQHF. The CDR3 DNA is TGTGCCAGCAGCTTAGATCCGGGCGGGGGCGCTAATCAGCCCCAGCATTTT.

This sequence joins TRBV27 and TRBJ1-5, with 9 bases fitting TRBD1. The CDR3 runs to 17 residues. From germline, CDR1 is MNHEY and CDR2 SMNVEV (reference sequence). V lost 4 bases and J lost 7; bases outside the gene matches: 14. Written as DNA, the CDR3 is TGTGCCAGCAGTTCCTTCCGATCCGGGACAGGGTACCAGCCCCAGCATTTT. Protein sequence: CASSSFRSGTGYQPQHF.

The gene calls are TRBV30 and TRBJ2-3; the D gene is possibly TRBD1 (6 bases). Per germline, CDR1 GTSNPN and CDR2 SVGIG (reference sequence). This CDR3 contains 16 residues. With 2 bases removed from V and 3 bases from J, the gap between germline ends came to 18 bases. The CDR3 bases are TGTGCCTGGAGTTCCCTCCGCGACAGGCCAACAGATACGCAGTATTTT. Protein product: CAWSSLRDRPTDTQYF.

This chain links TRBV7-8 with TRBJ2-1; possibly TRBD1 for D (5 bases). Trimming pared 3 bases from V and 3 bases from J, leaving 12 bases between. CDR3 size: 15 residues. Germline loops: CDR1 SGHVS, CDR2 FQNEAQ. DNA for the CDR3: TGTGCCAGCAGCTTCGTCAGGGTACTCTACAATGAGCAGTTCTTC. It translates to CASSFVRVLYNEQFF.

V gene TRBV3-1 (or the pseudogene TRBV3-2) combines with J gene TRBJ1-5; D is possibly TRBD1 (5 bases). There are 14 residues in the CDR3. Germline lookup yields CDR1 LGHDT and CDR2 YNNKEL (reference sequence). The V end lost 6 bases, the J end lost 2 bases, and 11 bases lay between the germline ends. CDR3 in amino acids: CASSRGHGNQPQHF. The CDR3 DNA follows: TGTGCCAGCAGTCGTGGACACGGCAATCAGCCCCAGCATTTT.

V gene TRBV7-2 combines with J gene TRBJ2-2; possible D gene TRBD2, 5 bases. CDR3 length: 15 residues. Germline V lookup: CDR1 SGHTA, CDR2 FQGNSA. V shed 5 bases and J shed 7 bases, with 17 bases lying between them. CDR3 coding DNA: TGTGCCAGCAGCCCGTCGGGATTGCAAGGCGGGGAGCTGTTTTTT. This encodes CASSPSGLQGGELFF.

The chain employs TRBV7-9 and TRBJ2-3, with D maybe TRBD2 (6 bases). Trimming pared 5 bases from V and 3 bases from J, leaving 15 bases between. Germline-derived CDR1 and CDR2 are SEHNR and FQNEAQ (reference sequence). This CDR3 has 15 residues. DNA of the CDR3: TGTGCCAGCAGCCTAAAAGGGAGGCTAACAGATACGCAGTATTTT. It encodes CASSLKGRLTDTQYF.

The chain combines TRBV30 with TRBJ2-7; tentatively, D is TRBD2 (5 bases). The germline CDR1 and CDR2 sequences are GTSNPN and SVGIG (reference sequence). The V end lost 8 bases, the J end lost 3 bases, and 14 bases lay between the germline ends. The CDR3 spans 12 residues. The CDR3 DNA reads as TGTGCCAGCCTCGTTCGGGGCTACGAGCAGTACTTC. Translating gives CASLVRGYEQYF.

V is TRBV6-5 and J is TRBJ2-7; 9 bases fit TRBD1. Germline V gene data show CDR1 as MNHEY and CDR2 as SVGAGI. V lost 6 bases to trimming and J lost 6 bases; unmatched junction nucleotides: 9. The CDR3 is 14 residues long. DNA for the CDR3: TGTGCCAGCAGCAACAGGGGGCTTATAGGCGAGCAGTACTTC. This encodes CASSNRGLIGEQYF.

The rearrangement links TRBV18 to TRBJ2-5; TRBD1 aligns across 7 bases. The CDR3 loop spans 14 amino acids. The V segment lost 0 bases and the J segment 5 bases; nucleotides outside the gene matches: 3. Germline assignment: CDR1 KGHSH and CDR2 LQKENI. This CDR3 reads CASSPPRGRETQYF. The CDR3 DNA is TGTGCCAGCTCACCACCGAGGGGGCGGGAGACCCAGTACTTC.

Comments on this clone: The sample holds other DNA sequences that translate to the same CDR3. The genes are TRBV9 and TRBJ1-1; 10 bases align to TRBD1. J was trimmed by 1 base and V by 4 bases; bases with no gene match: 4. Germline V gives CDR1 SGDLS, CDR2 YYNGEE. This CDR3 is 15 amino acids long. This chain's CDR3 is CASSPRDRGNTEAFF. The CDR3 region has the DNA TGTGCCAGCAGCCCACGGGACAGGGGGAACACTGAAGCTTTCTTT. The full variable domain, its missing parts supplied by reference TRBV9 and TRBJ1-1, is DSGVTQTPKHLITATGQRVTLRCSPRSGDLSVYWYQQSLDQGLQFLIQYYNGEERAKGNILERFSAQQFPDLHSELNLSSLELGDSALYFCASSPRDRGNTEAFFGQGTRLTVV.

The rearrangement links TRBV21-1 to TRBJ1-2; the table's D call, TRBD1, has no DNA check behind it. TRBV21-1 has pseudogene status. The CDR3 length is 14 residues. The CDR3 loop reads CASSTPTGIYGYTF. As DNA, the CDR3 is TGTGCCAGCAGCACGCCTACAGGGATCTATGGCTACACCTTC.

The chain is built from TRBV5-4 and TRBJ2-7; 8 bases fit TRBD2. Germline V gene sequence: CDR1 SGHNT, CDR2 YYREEE (reference sequence). V was clipped by 3 bases and J by 2 bases; unmatched bases: 7. The CDR3 contains 15 residues. As DNA, the CDR3 is TGTGCCAGCAGCTCCCGCGGGGGGCCAACCTACGAGCAGTACTTC. Its translation is CASSSRGGPTYEQYF. Combining the CDR3 with reference TRBV5-4 and TRBJ2-7 gives the whole variable domain ETGVTQSPTHLIKTRGQQVTLRCSSQSGHNTVSWYQQALGQGPQFIFQYYREEENGRGNFPPRFSGLQFPNYSSELNVNALELDDSALYLCASSSRGGPTYEQYFGPGTRLTVT.

The chain couples TRBV24-1 to TRBJ2-7; 10 bases map to TRBD1. The CDR3 is made up of 17 amino acids. The J segment lost 5 bases and the V segment lost 1 base, leaving 10 bases of the junction unmatched. The germline CDR1 and CDR2 sequences are KGHDR and SFDVKD. CDR3 amino acids: CATSDLLTGGGYDEQYF. CDR3 in DNA: TGTGCCACCAGTGATTTATTGACAGGGGGCGGTTATGACGAGCAGTACTTC.

This clone has a single count. The chain is built from TRBV7-3 and TRBJ2-2; TRBD2 matches 7 bases. This CDR3 has 16 amino acids. V dropped 5 bases and J dropped 1; count of bases not matched to a gene: 7. CDR1 SGHTA and CDR2 FQGTGA come from the germline V gene. CDR3 DNA: TGTGCCAGCAGCCCTGGGGTAGCGGGGAACACCGGGGAGCTGTTTTTT. It codes for CASSPGVAGNTGELFF.

This clone has just one count. This chain joins TRBV27 and TRBJ1-5; 11 nucleotides agree with TRBD1. Trimming removed 4 bases from V and 6 bases from J; junction bases left unmatched: 5. Germline V gene lookup returns CDR1 MNHEY and CDR2 SMNVEV (reference sequence). The CDR3 is 15 residues long. The CDR3 nucleotides read TGTGCCAGCAGTTACGGGACAGGGGGACTTCAGCCCCAGCATTTT. Its translation: CASSYGTGGLQPQHF.

The chain carries TRBV13 and TRBJ2-2, with 13 bases aligning to TRBD2. With 5 bases clipped from V and 7 bases from J, the junction kept 7 bases outside the gene matches. In germline, CDR1 is PRHDT, CDR2 FYEKMQ (reference sequence). The CDR3 length is 16 residues. The CDR3 region has the DNA TGTGCCAGCAGCAAACTAGCGGGAGGGCCTGGCGGGGAGCTGTTTTTT. Translation: CASSKLAGGPGGELFF. The full variable domain, completed using reference TRBV13 and TRBJ2-2, is AAGVIQSPRHLIKEKRETATLKCYPIPRHDTVYWYQQGPGQDPQFLISFYEKMQSDKGSIPDRFSAQQFSDYHSELNMSSLELGDSALYFCASSKLAGGPGGELFFGEGSRLTVL.

V usage is TRBV6-5 and J usage is TRBJ1-1; unclear D gene. Per germline, CDR1 MNHEY and CDR2 SVGAGI. The CDR3 runs to 14 residues. Trimming shortened V by 7 bases and J by 4 bases, and 16 bases separated the two germline ends. CDR3 in DNA: TGTGCCAGCAAAAGCAGACTGATGGGCACTGAAGCTTTCTTT. This sequence encodes CASKSRLMGTEAFF.

J is TRBJ2-7 and V is TRBV3-1 (or the pseudogene TRBV3-2); D might be TRBD1 (5 bases). Per germline, CDR1 LGHDT and CDR2 YNNKEL (reference sequence). Trimming cost V 3 bases and J 5 bases, with 14 bases left between them. The CDR3 has 14 residues. CDR3 protein: CASSQQGPLDEQYF. DNA of the CDR3: TGTGCCAGCAGCCAGCAGGGCCCCCTAGACGAGCAGTACTTC.

The V and J genes are TRBV2 and TRBJ2-5; D might be TRBD1 (6 bases). The CDR3 has 17 residues. From germline, CDR1 is SNHLY and CDR2 FYNNEI. V was cut by 1 base and J by 5 bases, with 20 bases left in between. The DNA for the CDR3 is TGTGCCAGCAGTGAAGTGGGCAGGGGCCAAGTGCGGGAGACCCAGTACTTC. Protein sequence: CASSEVGRGQVRETQYF. Full variable domain (rest looked up from reference TRBV2 and TRBJ2-5): EPEVTQTPSHQVTQMGQEVILRCVPISNHLYFYWYRQILGQKVEFLVSFYNNEISEKSEIFDDQFSVERPDGSNFTLKIRSTKLEDSAMYFCASSEVGRGQVRETQYFGPGTRLLVL.

The gene calls are TRBV4-1 and TRBJ1-3; 7 bases match TRBD1. V shed 2 bases and J 3 bases; nucleotides not matched to a gene: 7. Germline values: CDR1 MGHRA, CDR2 YSYEKL. This CDR3 is 16 amino acids long. Here the CDR3 reads CASSQRQGDSGNTIYF. CDR3 DNA: TGCGCCAGCAGCCAACGCCAGGGGGATAGTGGAAACACCATATATTTT.

The chain employs TRBV11-2 and TRBJ2-2, with D uncertain. Germline lookup yields CDR1 SGHAT and CDR2 FQNNGV. The CDR3 length is 15 residues. Trimming took 5 bases from V and 1 from J, leaving 11 bases between them. In nucleotides, the CDR3 is TGTGCCAGCAGCGAGGTTCATTGGAACACCGGGGAGCTGTTTTTT. Residues: CASSEVHWNTGELFF.

The rearrangement uses TRBV2 and TRBJ2-7, with TRBD2 matching over 7 bases. Unmatched junction bases numbered 8, after V lost 8 bases and J lost 7 bases. Germline V gene sequence: CDR1 SNHLY, CDR2 FYNNEI. The CDR3 has 12 amino acids. CDR3 loop: CASGTNLGEQYF. CDR3 DNA sequence: TGTGCCAGCGGGACTAACTTGGGGGAGCAGTACTTC.

This clone has just a few counts. V and J are TRBV3-1 (or the pseudogene TRBV3-2) and TRBJ1-2; no definite D call. Germline V lookup: CDR1 LGHDT, CDR2 YNNKEL (reference sequence). This CDR3 has 16 amino acids. V lost 0 bases and J lost 8, with 19 bases in between. The CDR3 nucleotides read TGTGCCAGCAGCCAAGAAGGCCCGGGAGCCGCGAAGGGCTACACCTTC. This codes for CASSQEGPGAAKGYTF.